Each of the 20 T cell receptor beta chains below was sequenced from the same sample in a study of blood T cell repertoires in COVID-19. Some clones are missing from TCRdb's copy, which holds only in-frame ones; the method was immunoSEQ multiplex PCR. The sample shows roughly 230,000 clones, about nine tenths of them seen only once. The sequencing sample was made of peripheral blood. Receptor source: a man younger than 45 with COVID-19, enrolled during active disease.

This CDR3 is CASSPGIGREAFF. The CDR3 DNA is TGCGCCAGCAGCCCCGGGATAGGCAGAGAAGCTTTCTTT. This chain uses TRBV5-1 with TRBJ1-1, with D unresolved. There are 13 residues in the CDR3. Trimming pared 4 bases from V and 8 bases from J, leaving 15 bases between. Per germline, CDR1 SGHRS and CDR2 YFSETQ.

This sequence joins TRBV9 and TRBJ2-5; D unresolved. Germline V gene sequence: CDR1 SGDLS, CDR2 YYNGEE. Trimming left V 0 bases short and J 3 bases short, with 9 bases between. The CDR3 loop spans 14 amino acids. The CDR3 DNA reads TGTGCCAGCAGCGTAGGCCCCGGTGAAGAGACCCAGTACTTC. Translating gives CASSVGPGEETQYF.

Written as DNA, the CDR3 is TGTGCCAGCCAACCCCGGACAGGGAGTTTAAGAGAGACCCAGTACTTC. Translated: CASQPRTGSLRETQYF. V gene TRBV27 combines with J gene TRBJ2-5, with 8 bases matching TRBD1. CDR1 MNHEY and CDR2 SMNVEV come from the germline V gene (reference sequence). The junction had 15 bases not matched to a gene; V was cut back by 8 bases and J by 4 bases. The CDR3 extends over 16 amino acids.

V usage is TRBV27 and J usage is TRBJ1-5; D possibly corresponds to TRBD1 (5 bases). This CDR3 contains 15 residues. Germline assignment: CDR1 MNHEY and CDR2 SMNVEV (reference sequence). V was clipped by 6 bases and J by 3 bases, with 15 bases between them. CDR3 in DNA: TGTGCCAGCAGGCGTACCGGGGGAGTCAATCAGCCCCAGCATTTT. This encodes CASRRTGGVNQPQHF.

The genes are TRBV5-1 and TRBJ2-5; maybe TRBD1 (5 bases). Germline values: CDR1 SGHRS, CDR2 YFSETQ. Trimming pared 3 bases from V and 2 bases from J, leaving 8 bases between. The CDR3 contains 13 residues. The CDR3 protein is CASSSRQQETQYF. DNA for the CDR3: TGCGCCAGCAGCTCCCGACAGCAAGAGACCCAGTACTTC.

V and J are TRBV5-1 and TRBJ1-1; weak D call: TRBD1 (6 bases). Germline loops: CDR1 SGHRS, CDR2 YFSETQ. The CDR3 sequence is 16 residues long. V dropped 1 base and J dropped 1 base, with 14 bases sitting between them. DNA of the CDR3: TGCGCCAGCAGCTTGAATGGACAGAGACCGAACACTGAAGCTTTCTTT. Encoded protein: CASSLNGQRPNTEAFF.

This chain links TRBV27 with TRBJ1-2, with 9 nucleotides matching TRBD1. CDR1 is MNHEY and CDR2 is SMNVEV in the germline V gene (reference sequence). This CDR3 region has 15 residues. The trim removed 3 bases at V and 2 bases at J, leaving 4 bases unmatched. CDR3 bases: TGTGCCAGCAGTTTCTCCGGGACAGGGAACTATGGCTACACCTTC. Protein: CASSFSGTGNYGYTF.

This clone was seen only once. The rearrangement joins TRBV18 to TRBJ2-6; 11 bases agree with TRBD1. Trimming cost V 3 bases and J 2 bases; bases outside gene matches: 9. The CDR3 sequence is 19 residues long. Germline V CDR1 and CDR2: KGHSH, LQKENI. DNA of the CDR3: TGTGCCAGCTCACCCATAGGTGGGACAGGGGGAACTGGGGCCAACGTCCTGACTTTC. This encodes CASSPIGGTGGTGANVLTF.

The V gene is TRBV5-1, the J gene TRBJ1-5; 8 bases match TRBD1. Germline V CDR1 and CDR2: SGHRS, YFSETQ. Unmatched junction bases numbered 6, after V lost 0 bases and J lost 7 bases. The CDR3 is 15 amino acids. CDR3 DNA: TGCGCCAGCAGCTTGGGGACAGGGTTGGTCCAGCCCCAGCATTTT. Translation gives CASSLGTGLVQPQHF.

The chain combines TRBV3-1 (or the pseudogene TRBV3-2) with TRBJ2-7; 7 bases agree with TRBD2. V shed 4 bases, J shed 5 bases, and the junction held 14 bases outside the gene matches. The CDR3 extends over 16 amino acids. Germline lookup yields CDR1 LGHDT and CDR2 YNNKEL (reference sequence). CDR3 bases: TGTGCCAGCAGCCTCCTCTTTCAGGGCAGCGGGGACGAGCAGTACTTC. It is translated as CASSLLFQGSGDEQYF.

This chain joins TRBV5-4 and TRBJ1-3; the D gene is possibly TRBD1 (6 bases). The CDR3 totals 17 residues. V was shortened by 2 bases and J by 0 bases, with 15 bases between the two germline ends. The germline CDR1 and CDR2 sequences are SGHNT and YYREEE (reference sequence). Here the CDR3 reads CASSLDPRDISGNTIYF. CDR3 bases: TGTGCCAGCAGCTTAGATCCCCGGGACATCTCTGGAAACACCATATATTTT.

The chain has TRBV9 and TRBJ2-7; no clear D. The CDR3 loop spans 16 amino acids. Trimming left V 0 bases short and J 4 bases short, with 17 bases between. Germline CDR1 reads SGDLS; CDR2 reads YYNGEE. CDR3 sequence reads: CASSVGFSAAEYEQYF. The CDR3 DNA follows: TGTGCCAGCAGCGTAGGGTTCTCGGCGGCAGAGTACGAGCAGTACTTC.

The V call is TRBV27, the J call TRBJ1-4; 10 positions match TRBD1. This CDR3 has 15 amino acids. Germline V gene data show CDR1 as MNHEY and CDR2 as SMNVEV (reference sequence). V dropped 6 bases and J dropped 7; count of bases not matched to a gene: 8. The CDR3 loop is CASRRTGGEVEKLFF. CDR3 bases: TGTGCCAGCAGAAGGACAGGGGGTGAGGTTGAAAAACTGTTTTTT.

This clone was found once. The chain has TRBV18 and TRBJ2-5; 10 nucleotides align to TRBD2. J was trimmed by 2 bases and V by 3 bases; bases with no gene match: 6. Germline assignment: CDR1 KGHSH and CDR2 LQKENI. The CDR3 totals 16 residues. For the CDR3, the DNA is TGTGCCAGCTCACCTCGGACTAGCGGAACTCAAGAGACCCAGTACTTC. Translating gives CASSPRTSGTQETQYF.

This chain links TRBV5-1 with TRBJ2-3, with 8 nucleotides matching TRBD1. The V segment lost 0 bases and the J segment 7 bases; nucleotides outside the gene matches: 7. The germline CDR1 and CDR2 sequences are SGHRS and YFSETQ. The CDR3 covers 15 residues. The CDR3 DNA follows: TGCGCCAGCAGCTTGGCCCGGGACAGGCACCATACGCAGTATTTT. It codes for CASSLARDRHHTQYF.

Note on this clone: Different DNA sequences within this sample yield the same CDR3. The chain carries TRBV6-5 and TRBJ1-2, with 8 bases matching TRBD1. Germline CDR1 is MNHEY and CDR2 is SVGAGI. The CDR3 covers 13 residues. Trimming at V came to 6 bases and at J to 5 bases, leaving 5 bases not matched to a gene. The CDR3 spells CASSPGGDYGYTF. DNA of the CDR3: TGTGCCAGCAGCCCAGGGGGCGATTATGGCTACACCTTC.

This clone appeared a single time. This chain uses TRBV6-5 with TRBJ2-7, with TRBD1 matching over 8 bases. The V gene end was trimmed by 2 bases and the J gene end by 6 bases; junction bases not matched to a gene: 12. CDR3 size: 16 residues. The germline V gene encodes CDR1 MNHEY and CDR2 SVGAGI. The chain's CDR3 is CASSYPTGTGTFEQYF. The CDR3 DNA reads TGTGCCAGCAGTTACCCGACCGGGACAGGAACATTCGAGCAGTACTTC.

J is TRBJ2-3 and V is TRBV9, with D perhaps TRBD1 (6 bases). Germline CDR1 reads SGDLS; CDR2 reads YYNGEE. Trimming left V 2 bases short and J 1 base short, with 8 bases between. The CDR3 has 14 amino acids. CDR3 amino acids: CASSVRQGTDTQYF. In nucleotides, the CDR3 is TGTGCCAGCAGCGTCCGACAGGGCACAGATACGCAGTATTTT. The full variable domain, rest sourced from reference TRBV9 and TRBJ2-3, is DSGVTQTPKHLITATGQRVTLRCSPRSGDLSVYWYQQSLDQGLQFLIQYYNGEERAKGNILERFSAQQFPDLHSELNLSSLELGDSALYFCASSVRQGTDTQYFGPGTRLTVL.

The J gene is TRBJ1-5, the V gene TRBV19, with D unclear. Germline CDR1 is LNHDA and CDR2 is SQIVND (reference sequence). The CDR3 runs to 13 residues. V lost 0 bases, J lost 11 bases, and 11 bases lay in between. The CDR3: CASSIDRGWAQHF. Written as DNA, the CDR3 is TGTGCCAGTAGTATAGATCGAGGTTGGGCCCAGCATTTT.

This sequence joins TRBV11-2 and TRBJ2-2; no clear D gene. The CDR3 runs 13 residues. Trimming took off 8 bases at V and 4 bases at J, with 11 bases between the two ends. CDR1 is SGHAT and CDR2 is FQNNGV in the germline V gene. As DNA, the CDR3 is TGTGCCAGCGCCCCACAGATCACCGGGGAGCTGTTTTTT. This codes for CASAPQITGELFF.